Below, 20 T cell receptor beta chains from the same sample are listed, as sequenced in a study of spatial heterogeneity in lung cancer. Each CDR3 protein is one row after TCRdb ran MiXCR on the 5' RACE reads. The table has about 40,000 distinct CDR3 sequences, about 5.2% seen once. Time point noted: sample taken at primary tumor resection. The sample here was PBMCs, taken at surgery. These receptor sequences come from a female donor with early-stage non-small cell lung cancer.

This clonotype was counted at least ten times. This chain links TRBV7-8 with TRBJ1-2, with D unclear. This CDR3 has 11 residues. V was shortened by 1 base and J by 7 bases, with 4 bases between the two germline ends. The germline gives CDR1 SGHVS, CDR2 FQNEAQ. This CDR3 is CASSLDSGYTF. The DNA for the CDR3 is TGTGCCAGCAGCTTAGATTCTGGCTACACCTTC.

The chain is built from TRBV7-6 and TRBJ2-3; TRBD1 aligns across 7 bases. V trimming: 5 bases; J trimming: 0 bases; junction bases outside the gene matches: 5. The CDR3 is 15 amino acids. Germline V CDR1 and CDR2: SGHVS, FNYEAQ. The CDR3 DNA follows: TGTGCCAGCAGCATTGGACAGGCTAGCACAGATACGCAGTATTTT. Amino acids: CASSIGQASTDTQYF.

This clonotype is medium-sized in the sample. The chain combines TRBV7-2 with TRBJ1-4, with D perhaps matching TRBD1 (6 bases). CDR3 length: 14 amino acids. Germline loops: CDR1 SGHTA, CDR2 FQGNSA. The V and J ends lost 3 bases and 4 bases respectively, with 9 bases between them. This CDR3 is CASSLTGLNEKLFF. CDR3 nucleotides: TGTGCCAGCAGCTTGACAGGCCTTAATGAAAAACTGTTTTTT.

This clonotype was seen repeatedly, ten times or more. V and J are TRBV7-3 and TRBJ2-3, with TRBD1 identical over 7 bases. The CDR3 has 14 amino acids. Trimming at V came to 5 bases and at J to 1 base, leaving 3 bases not matched to a gene. Per the germline V gene, CDR1 is SGHTA and CDR2 is FQGTGA. DNA for the CDR3: TGTGCCAGCAGCAAAACAGGGGGCACAGATACGCAGTATTTT. Its translation: CASSKTGGTDTQYF.

The V call is TRBV5-1, the J call TRBJ2-1, with TRBD2 matching 10 bases. Trimming took 1 base from V and 4 from J; bases not matched to a gene: 5. Germline CDR1 reads SGHRS; CDR2 reads YFSETQ. The CDR3 is 16 residues long. The CDR3 protein is CASSLLLAGEYNEQFF. For the CDR3, the DNA is TGCGCCAGCAGCTTGCTTCTAGCGGGGGAGTACAATGAGCAGTTCTTC.

This clonotype was found many times. V usage is TRBV2 and J usage is TRBJ2-1; 9 positions agree with TRBD2. CDR3 length: 12 residues. CDR1 SNHLY and CDR2 FYNNEI come from the germline V gene. After removal of 9 bases from V and 10 bases from J, the junction contained 7 bases not matched to a gene. For the CDR3, the DNA is TGTGCCAGTGAGCGGGGGGTCCAAGAGCAGTTCTTC. It codes for CASERGVQEQFF.

In its sample, this clonotype was seen many times. V usage is TRBV28 and J usage is TRBJ1-3, with a tentative D call TRBD1 (5 bases). V lost 4 bases to trimming and J lost 8 bases, with 18 bases between them. CDR1 is MDHEN and CDR2 is SYDVKM in the germline V gene. CDR3 size: 15 residues. CDR3 in amino acids: CASSWDRTSGDTIYF. The CDR3 nucleotides read TGTGCCAGCAGTTGGGACCGGACCTCTGGGGACACCATATATTTT.

This clonotype was observed many times. The gene calls are TRBV7-8 and TRBJ2-1, with 8 positions matching TRBD2. The CDR3 loop spans 17 amino acids. The ends lost 7 bases at V and 7 bases at J; junction bases unmatched: 18. Germline V gene lookup returns CDR1 SGHVS and CDR2 FQNEAQ. The CDR3, as DNA: TGTGCCAGCACCCTAAGGAGGGCGGGGGGCCAGGGGAATGAGCAGTTCTTC. This codes for CASTLRRAGGQGNEQFF. The full variable domain, with the rest looked up from reference TRBV7-8 and TRBJ2-1, is GAGVSQSPRYKVAKRGQDVALRCDPISGHVSLFWYQQALGQGPEFLTYFQNEAQLDKSGLPSDRFFAERPEGSVSTLKIQRTQQEDSAVYLCASTLRRAGGQGNEQFFGPGTRLTVL.

This clonotype showed up many times. The chain has TRBV28 and TRBJ2-1; TRBD2 agrees at 7 bases. CDR1 and CDR2 from the germline V gene are MDHEN and SYDVKM. The junction had 11 bases not matched to a gene; V was cut back by 2 bases and J by 10 bases. The CDR3 totals 15 residues. The CDR3 reads CASSLAAGGGREQFF. The DNA of the CDR3 is TGTGCCAGCAGTTTAGCGGCTGGGGGGGGTCGGGAGCAGTTCTTC.

In its sample, this clonotype was seen many times. This rearrangement joins TRBV29-1 to TRBJ1-2; D may be TRBD1 (5 bases). Germline loops: CDR1 SQVTM, CDR2 ANQGSEA. Trimming removed 4 bases from V and 7 bases from J, with 16 bases in between. CDR3 length equals 13 residues. The CDR3 sequence: CSVVPGEVSGYTF. The CDR3 DNA reads as TGCAGCGTTGTGCCGGGGGAGGTGTCTGGCTACACCTTC.

This clonotype has a count of ten or more. CDR3 amino acids: CSARRGQIYSNQPQHF. CDR3 in DNA: TGCAGTGCTAGAAGGGGGCAGATTTATAGCAATCAGCCCCAGCATTTT. The gene calls are TRBV20-1 and TRBJ1-5; TRBD1 aligns across 7 bases. V lost 2 bases and J lost 0; bases outside the gene matches: 7. CDR3 size: 16 residues. The germline V gene encodes CDR1 DFQATT and CDR2 SNEGSKA (reference sequence).

This clonotype was counted ten times or more. V and J are TRBV7-9 and TRBJ2-1, with 7 bases identical to TRBD2. The V and J ends lost 4 bases and 1 base, in that order; junction bases with no gene match: 13. Germline CDR1 and CDR2: SEHNR and FQNEAQ (reference sequence). The CDR3 is 18 amino acids. CDR3 sequence: CASSSFTGGEGSYNEQFF. The CDR3 DNA sequence: TGTGCCAGCAGCTCCTTCACCGGCGGGGAGGGATCCTACAATGAGCAGTTCTTC.

This clonotype was seen ten or more times. The V call is TRBV7-8, the J call TRBJ2-4; TRBD1 or TRBD2 may be the D gene (5 bases each). V was shortened by 5 bases and J by 1 base, with 18 bases between the two germline ends. The CDR3 consists of 17 residues. Germline lookup yields CDR1 SGHVS and CDR2 FQNEAQ. The CDR3 protein is CASSPGQGWEAKNIQYF. DNA for the CDR3: TGTGCCAGCAGCCCCGGTCAGGGATGGGAGGCCAAAAACATTCAGTACTTC.

The chain uses TRBV12-3 or TRBV12-4 and TRBJ2-7, with 12 bases lining up with TRBD2. The trim removed 6 bases at V and 2 bases at J, leaving 5 bases unmatched. This CDR3 has 15 residues. CDR3 in amino acids: CASSLTSGGAYEQYF. DNA of the CDR3: TGTGCCAGCAGCTTGACTAGCGGGGGAGCCTACGAGCAGTACTTC.

This clonotype has a count of ten or more. The chain employs TRBV18 and TRBJ1-5; TRBD1 is a possible D gene (5 bases). V gave up 2 bases and J gave up 5 bases, with 16 bases separating them. The CDR3 has 16 residues. Germline V gives CDR1 KGHSH, CDR2 LQKENI. The CDR3 sequence: CASSPLSGAVDQPQHF. The CDR3 bases are TGTGCCAGCTCACCATTGTCCGGGGCTGTCGATCAGCCCCAGCATTTT.

This clonotype was found many times. The chain carries TRBV3-1 and TRBJ2-7, with 10 bases that match TRBD2. The trim removed 1 base at V and 2 bases at J, leaving 8 bases unmatched. Germline CDR1 and CDR2: LGHDT and YNNKEL (reference sequence). The CDR3 length is 17 residues. The CDR3 loop is CASSQGLVAGGTYEQYF. Written as DNA, the CDR3 is TGTGCCAGCAGCCAAGGGTTGGTAGCGGGGGGTACCTACGAGCAGTACTTC.

There are many counts of this clonotype. The chain couples TRBV13 to TRBJ2-4; D may be TRBD2 (5 bases). The CDR3 contains 12 residues. Trimming stripped 2 bases from V and 9 bases from J, with 8 bases between. The germline CDR1 and CDR2 sequences are PRHDT and FYEKMQ (reference sequence). This chain's CDR3 is CASSLPRGIQYF. CDR3 bases: TGTGCCAGCAGCTTACCCCGGGGCATTCAGTACTTC.

In this sample, this clonotype turned up a few times. The chain recombines TRBV5-1 with TRBJ2-3, with D perhaps matching TRBD2 (6 bases). Germline CDR1 reads SGHRS; CDR2 reads YFSETQ. The CDR3 totals 17 residues. The germline V and J ends were trimmed by 3 bases and 2 bases, with 19 bases remaining between them. The CDR3 coding sequence is TGCGCCAGCAGCTGGGCGGGAAAGCCGGGTTCCACAGATACGCAGTATTTT. Translated: CASSWAGKPGSTDTQYF. Supplemented by reference TRBV5-1 and TRBJ2-3, the full variable domain reads KAGVTQTPRYLIKTRGQQVTLSCSPISGHRSVSWYQQTPGQGLQFLFEYFSETQRNKGNFPGRFSGRQFSNSRSEMNVSTLELGDSALYLCASSWAGKPGSTDTQYFGPGTRLTVL.

This clonotype was picked up many times. This chain connects TRBV9 to TRBJ2-3; 10 bases are shared with TRBD2. V lost 5 bases and J lost 0; bases outside the gene matches: 9. The CDR3 covers 17 residues. Germline V CDR1 and CDR2: SGDLS, YYNGEE. CDR3 region: CASSYESAGGSTDTQYF. The CDR3 coding sequence is TGTGCCAGCAGTTATGAGTCAGCGGGGGGGAGCACAGATACGCAGTATTTT.

This clonotype was counted ten times or more. The chain is built from TRBV7-8 and TRBJ2-1; a possible D gene is TRBD1 (6 bases). The CDR3 is 13 residues long. Germline CDR1 reads SGHVS; CDR2 reads FQNEAQ. The germline V and J ends were trimmed by 7 bases and 9 bases, with 16 bases remaining between them. CDR3 nucleotides: TGTGCCAGCATCGAAGTGGGGGCGGGTGAGCAGTTCTTC. Protein: CASIEVGAGEQFF. Full variable domain (missing parts from reference TRBV7-8 and TRBJ2-1): GAGVSQSPRYKVAKRGQDVALRCDPISGHVSLFWYQQALGQGPEFLTYFQNEAQLDKSGLPSDRFFAERPEGSVSTLKIQRTQQEDSAVYLCASIEVGAGEQFFGPGTRLTVL.